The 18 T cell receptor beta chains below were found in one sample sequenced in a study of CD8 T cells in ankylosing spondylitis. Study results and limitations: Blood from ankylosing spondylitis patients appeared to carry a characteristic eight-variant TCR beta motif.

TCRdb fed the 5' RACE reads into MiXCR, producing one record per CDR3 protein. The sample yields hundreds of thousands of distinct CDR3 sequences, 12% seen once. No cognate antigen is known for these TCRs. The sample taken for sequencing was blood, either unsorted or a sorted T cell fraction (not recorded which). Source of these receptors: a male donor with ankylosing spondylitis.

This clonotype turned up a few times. CDR3 region: CASRLTLTVYGYTF. In DNA, the CDR3 is TGTGCCAGCAGGCTAACCTTGACGGTCTATGGCTACACCTTC. The rearrangement uses TRBV12-3 or TRBV12-4 and TRBJ1-2; D not resolved. The CDR3 consists of 14 residues. V lost 6 bases and J 4 bases, leaving 15 bases between the germline ends.

The CDR3 region is CASSRYRDPNTEAFF. CDR3 in DNA: TGTGCCAGCAGCCGGTACAGGGATCCGAACACTGAAGCTTTCTTT. This sequence joins TRBV11-2 and TRBJ1-1; tentatively, D is TRBD1 (6 bases). Germline V CDR1 and CDR2: SGHAT, FQNNGV. The ends were cut back, 5 bases at V and 1 base at J, with 14 bases in the middle. This CDR3 is 15 amino acids long.

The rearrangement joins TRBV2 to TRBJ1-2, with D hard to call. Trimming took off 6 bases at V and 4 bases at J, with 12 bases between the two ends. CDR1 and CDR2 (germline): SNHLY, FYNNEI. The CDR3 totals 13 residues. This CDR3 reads CASRAQSTYGYTF. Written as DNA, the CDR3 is TGTGCCAGCAGGGCCCAGTCTACCTATGGCTACACCTTC.

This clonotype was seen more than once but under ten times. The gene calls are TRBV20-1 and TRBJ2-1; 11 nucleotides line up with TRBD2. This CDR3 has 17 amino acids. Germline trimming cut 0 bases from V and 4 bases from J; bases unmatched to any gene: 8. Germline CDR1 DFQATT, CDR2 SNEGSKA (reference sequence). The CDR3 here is CSAREVAGGPSYNEQFF. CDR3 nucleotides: TGCAGTGCTAGAGAGGTAGCGGGGGGGCCCAGTTACAATGAGCAGTTCTTC.

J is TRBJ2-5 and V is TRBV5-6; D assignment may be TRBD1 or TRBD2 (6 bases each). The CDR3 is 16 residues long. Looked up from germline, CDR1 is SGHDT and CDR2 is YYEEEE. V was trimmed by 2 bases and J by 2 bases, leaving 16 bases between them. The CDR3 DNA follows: TGTGCCAGCAGCTTACCACCGACGGGGGCACAAGAGACCCAGTACTTC. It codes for CASSLPPTGAQETQYF.

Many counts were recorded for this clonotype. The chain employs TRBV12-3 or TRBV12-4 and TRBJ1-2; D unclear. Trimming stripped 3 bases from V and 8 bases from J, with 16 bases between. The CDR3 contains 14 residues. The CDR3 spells CASSFNLLSIGYTF. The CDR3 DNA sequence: TGTGCCAGCAGTTTTAACCTTCTGAGTATAGGCTACACCTTC.

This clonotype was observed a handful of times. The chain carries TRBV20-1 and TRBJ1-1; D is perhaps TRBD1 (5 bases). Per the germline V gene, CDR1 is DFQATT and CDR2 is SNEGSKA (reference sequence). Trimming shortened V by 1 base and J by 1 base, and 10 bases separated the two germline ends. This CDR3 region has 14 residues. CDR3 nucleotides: TGCAGTGCTAGAGGGGGACTAGGGAACACTGAAGCTTTCTTT. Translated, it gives CSARGGLGNTEAFF.

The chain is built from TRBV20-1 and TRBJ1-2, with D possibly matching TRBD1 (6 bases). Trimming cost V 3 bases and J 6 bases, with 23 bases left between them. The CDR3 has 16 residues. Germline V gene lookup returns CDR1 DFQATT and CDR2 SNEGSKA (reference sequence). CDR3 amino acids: CSASPFGNRARDGYTF. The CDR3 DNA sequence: TGCAGTGCTAGTCCCTTCGGAAACAGGGCCCGGGATGGCTACACCTTC.

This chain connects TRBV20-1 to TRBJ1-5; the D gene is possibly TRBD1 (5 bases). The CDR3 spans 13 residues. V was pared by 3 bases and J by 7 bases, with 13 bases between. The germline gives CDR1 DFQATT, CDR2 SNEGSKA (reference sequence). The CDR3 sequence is CSARGQVGQPQHF. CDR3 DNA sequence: TGCAGTGCTAGGGGGCAGGTGGGGCAGCCCCAGCATTTT.

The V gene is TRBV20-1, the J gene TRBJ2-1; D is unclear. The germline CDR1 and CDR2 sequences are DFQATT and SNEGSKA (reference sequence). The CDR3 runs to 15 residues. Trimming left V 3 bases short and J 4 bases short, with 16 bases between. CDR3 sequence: CSASIRGWGYNEQFF. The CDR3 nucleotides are TGCAGTGCTAGTATACGCGGCTGGGGATACAATGAGCAGTTCTTC.

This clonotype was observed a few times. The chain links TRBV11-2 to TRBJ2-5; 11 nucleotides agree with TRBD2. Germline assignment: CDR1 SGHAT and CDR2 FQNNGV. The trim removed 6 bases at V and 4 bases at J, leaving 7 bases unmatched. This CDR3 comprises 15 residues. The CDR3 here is CASRIAGGPGETQYF. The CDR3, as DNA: TGTGCCAGCAGAATAGCGGGGGGGCCTGGAGAGACCCAGTACTTC. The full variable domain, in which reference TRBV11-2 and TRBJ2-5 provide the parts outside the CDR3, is EAGVAQSPRYKIIEKRQSVAFWCNPISGHATLYWYQQILGQGPKLLIQFQNNGVVDDSQLPKDRFSAERLKGVDSTLKIQPAKLEDSAVYLCASRIAGGPGETQYFGPGTRLLVL.

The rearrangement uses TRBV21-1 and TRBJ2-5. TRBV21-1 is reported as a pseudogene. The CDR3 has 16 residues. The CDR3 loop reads CASSKVGSRQSETQYF. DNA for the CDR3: TGTGCCAGCAGCAAAGTTGGGTCTCGTCAATCGGAGACCCAGTACTTC.

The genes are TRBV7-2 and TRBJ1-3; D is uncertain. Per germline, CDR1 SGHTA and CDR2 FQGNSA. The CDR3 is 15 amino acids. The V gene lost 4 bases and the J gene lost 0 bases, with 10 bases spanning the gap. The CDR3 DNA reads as TGTGCCAGCAGCTACCGGACTGTCTCTGGAAACACCATATATTTT. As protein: CASSYRTVSGNTIYF.

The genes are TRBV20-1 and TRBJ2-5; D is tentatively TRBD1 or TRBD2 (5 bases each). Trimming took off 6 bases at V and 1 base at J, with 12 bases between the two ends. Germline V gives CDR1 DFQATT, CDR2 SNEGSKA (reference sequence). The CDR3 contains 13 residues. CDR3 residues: CSAARGAQETQYF. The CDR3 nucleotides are TGCAGTGCCGCTCGAGGGGCCCAAGAGACCCAGTACTTC.

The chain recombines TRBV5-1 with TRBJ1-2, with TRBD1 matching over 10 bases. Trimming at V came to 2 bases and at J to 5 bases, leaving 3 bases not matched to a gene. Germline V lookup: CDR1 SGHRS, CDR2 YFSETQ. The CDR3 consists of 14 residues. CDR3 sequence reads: CASSFPDRGYGYTF. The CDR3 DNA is TGCGCCAGCAGCTTTCCGGACAGGGGGTATGGCTACACCTTC.

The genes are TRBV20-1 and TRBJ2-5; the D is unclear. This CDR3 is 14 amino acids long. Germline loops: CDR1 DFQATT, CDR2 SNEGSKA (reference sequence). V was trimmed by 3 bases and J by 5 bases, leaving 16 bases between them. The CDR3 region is CSARFRTGFETQYF. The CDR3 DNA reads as TGCAGTGCTAGGTTCCGGACGGGCTTTGAGACCCAGTACTTC.

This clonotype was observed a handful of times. The CDR3 coding sequence is TGTGCCAGCAGTTATTACGGCAGGGGGTTACACGAGCAGTACTTC. Its translation is CASSYYGRGLHEQYF. The chain uses TRBV6-5 and TRBJ2-7, with TRBD1 matching over 7 bases. The germline CDR1 and CDR2 sequences are MNHEY and SVGAGI. J was trimmed by 5 bases and V by 3 bases; bases with no gene match: 10. The length of the CDR3 is 15 residues.

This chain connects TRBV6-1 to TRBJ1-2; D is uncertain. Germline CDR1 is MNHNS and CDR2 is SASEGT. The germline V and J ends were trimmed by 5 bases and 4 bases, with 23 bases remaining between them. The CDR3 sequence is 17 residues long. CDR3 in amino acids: CASSRPDVFLGSYGYTF. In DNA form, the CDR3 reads TGTGCCAGCAGTCGTCCAGACGTGTTTCTTGGGAGCTATGGCTACACCTTC.